The 32 T cell receptor beta chains given below trace back to one sample, sequenced in a study of human T cells and chemical hapten exposure. Stated time point: pre-sensitization, week 0. Treatment of the sample: therapeutic diphenylcyclopropenone sensitization with weekly scalp DPC. TCRdb independently ran MiXCR on the RACE reads; one entry per CDR3 protein. This table has more than 75,000 distinct CDR3 sequences, around 10% appearing once. Here the sequenced sample was whole blood, taken in connection with sensitization to the hapten diphenylcyclopropenone (DPC). These receptors were taken from a woman in her thirties or forties with alopecia areata. Some clones in this sample may be carry-over from other donors' samples.

The chain couples TRBV11-2 to TRBJ2-1; 13 bases are a match to TRBD2. This CDR3 is built from 19 residues. Looked up from germline, CDR1 is SGHAT and CDR2 is FQNNGV. J lost 0 bases, V lost 5 bases, and 10 bases had no gene match. CDR3 DNA: TGTGCCAGCAGCCCTAGGACTAGCGGGGGCCGCAGCTCCTACAATGAGCAGTTCTTC. This codes for CASSPRTSGGRSSYNEQFF.

This clonotype was observed many times. V and J are TRBV24-1 and TRBJ1-5; 7 nucleotides agree with TRBD1. The V gene's germline CDR1 is KGHDR and CDR2 SFDVKD. The CDR3 covers 14 residues. V gave up 7 bases and J gave up 3 bases; unmatched junction bases: 5. The CDR3 is CATSSGQANQPQHF. In DNA, the CDR3 is TGTGCCACCAGCTCAGGACAGGCCAATCAGCCCCAGCATTTT.

This clonotype occurred many times. The V call is TRBV11-2, the J call TRBJ2-2, with D unclear. The CDR3 sequence is 13 residues long. Germline-derived CDR1 and CDR2 are SGHAT and FQNNGV. Trimming removed 5 bases from V and 8 bases from J, with 12 bases in between. The CDR3 DNA reads TGTGCCAGCAGCACCCAGACATGGGGGGAGCTGTTTTTT. It is translated as CASSTQTWGELFF.

This clonotype was seen many times. The gene calls are TRBV5-5 and TRBJ1-4; D is ambiguous. The germline V gene has CDR1 SGHKS and CDR2 YYEKEE (reference sequence). V lost 0 bases and J lost 14, with 23 bases in between. This CDR3 region has 16 residues. As DNA, the CDR3 is TGTGCCAGCAGCTTGGCCCGGACTTCCATGGATGAAACGCTGTTTTTT. This translates into CASSLARTSMDETLFF.

This clonotype was counted a few times. This chain uses TRBV7-2 with TRBJ1-6, with 9 bases identical to TRBD1. Germline loops: CDR1 SGHTA, CDR2 FQGNSA. CDR3 length: 15 residues. Unmatched junction bases numbered 2, after V lost 1 base and J lost 7 bases. The CDR3 coding sequence is TGTGCCAGCAGCTTAGAACAGGGGGCGAATTCACCCCTCCACTTT. This gives the protein CASSLEQGANSPLHF.

This clonotype was seen a few times. The rearrangement joins TRBV20-1 to TRBJ2-1, with 8 bases matching TRBD2. V shed 3 bases, J shed 4 bases, and the junction held 5 bases outside the gene matches. Germline loops: CDR1 DFQATT, CDR2 SNEGSKA (reference sequence). This CDR3 has 14 amino acids. The CDR3 sequence is CSARSGGAYNEQFF. The DNA for the CDR3 is TGCAGTGCTAGGTCGGGGGGGGCATACAATGAGCAGTTCTTC.

The chain links TRBV12-3 or TRBV12-4 to TRBJ1-2, with D possibly TRBD1 on 6 matching bases. Trimming took 6 bases from V and 3 from J, leaving 14 bases between them. The CDR3 covers 14 residues. The CDR3 DNA reads as TGTGCCAGCAGCCTACAGGGCTCGGACTATGGCTACACCTTC. Protein product: CASSLQGSDYGYTF.

This chain joins TRBV9 and TRBJ1-2; 11 bases agree with TRBD1. J gave up 6 bases and V 0 bases, and 4 bases lay outside the gene matches. There are 15 residues in the CDR3. CDR1 SGDLS and CDR2 YYNGEE come from the germline V gene. The DNA of the CDR3 is TGTGCCAGCAGCGTAGAGGACAGGGGGCGAGATGGCTACACCTTC. Protein sequence: CASSVEDRGRDGYTF.

In this sample, this clonotype turned up a few times. The gene calls are TRBV7-6 and TRBJ2-5; D unclear. The V gene lost 3 bases and the J gene lost 5 bases, with 10 bases spanning the gap. The CDR3 length is 13 residues. Per germline, CDR1 SGHVS and CDR2 FNYEAQ. The DNA for the CDR3 is TGTGCCAGCAGCTTCCGATTGGGTGAGACCCAGTACTTC. Protein sequence: CASSFRLGETQYF.

The table lists this clonotype with many counts. The chain couples TRBV5-1 to TRBJ2-3; no reliable D call. Trimming shortened V by 1 base and J by 10 bases, and 10 bases separated the two germline ends. CDR1 is SGHRS, CDR2 YFSETQ, per germline. The CDR3 sequence is 12 residues long. Here the CDR3 reads CASSLYESAQYF. The CDR3, as DNA: TGCGCCAGCAGCTTGTATGAGTCCGCGCAGTATTTT.

This clonotype turned up a few times. The chain links TRBV29-1 to TRBJ1-1, with 8 bases that match TRBD1. CDR1 is SQVTM and CDR2 is ANQGSEA in the germline V gene. The V and J ends lost 3 bases and 11 bases, in that order; junction bases with no gene match: 8. The CDR3 consists of 12 residues. This chain's CDR3 is CSVEDLGQVAFF. The CDR3, as DNA: TGCAGCGTTGAGGATCTGGGACAGGTGGCTTTCTTT.

The chain links TRBV5-1 to TRBJ2-3; 9 bases map to TRBD2. The CDR3 is 15 residues long. V dropped 1 base and J dropped 0; count of bases not matched to a gene: 0. Germline CDR1 SGHRS, CDR2 YFSETQ. The CDR3 loop reads CASSLLAGSTDTQYF. As DNA, the CDR3 is TGCGCCAGCAGCTTGCTAGCGGGGAGCACAGATACGCAGTATTTT.

V is TRBV7-6 and J is TRBJ2-1, with D perhaps assigned TRBD1 or TRBD2 (5 bases each). The ends were cut back, 1 base at V and 7 bases at J, with 14 bases in the middle. This CDR3 is built from 15 residues. Germline CDR1 and CDR2: SGHVS and FNYEAQ. The CDR3 sequence is CASSLDGTRRNEQFF. DNA for the CDR3: TGTGCCAGCAGCTTAGATGGGACCCGCCGTAATGAGCAGTTCTTC.

The sample holds a few counts of this clonotype. This chain joins TRBV18 and TRBJ2-7; 9 bases match TRBD1. V gave up 4 bases and J gave up 4 bases; unmatched junction bases: 5. This CDR3 spans 14 amino acids. Germline-derived CDR1 and CDR2 are KGHSH and LQKENI. The CDR3 loop reads CASSQGTGNYEQYF. The CDR3 nucleotides are TGTGCCAGCTCACAAGGGACAGGGAATTACGAGCAGTACTTC. The full variable domain, completed using reference TRBV18 and TRBJ2-7, is NAGVMQNPRHLVRRRGQEARLRCSPMKGHSHVYWYRQLPEEGLKFMVYLQKENIIDESGMPKERFSAEFPKEGPSILRIQQVVRGDSAAYFCASSQGTGNYEQYFGPGTRLTVT.

This clonotype was observed many times. This chain joins TRBV10-2 and TRBJ2-7, with a possible D match to TRBD1 (6 bases). Trimming stripped 7 bases from V and 0 bases from J, with 13 bases between. The CDR3 spans 14 residues. Germline CDR1 and CDR2: WSHSY and SAAADI. The CDR3 DNA follows: TGCGCCAGCACTGGGACAACCCACTCCTACGAGCAGTACTTC. Translating it yields CASTGTTHSYEQYF.

The chain is built from TRBV12-3 or TRBV12-4 and TRBJ1-6; weak D call: TRBD1 (5 bases). This CDR3 comprises 15 residues. The V and J ends lost 3 bases and 8 bases respectively, with 14 bases between them. Written as DNA, the CDR3 is TGTGCCAGCAGTTTTCGAAGGGGCAGGGATTCACCCCTCCACTTT. Amino acids: CASSFRRGRDSPLHF.

This chain connects TRBV6-2 or TRBV6-3 to TRBJ2-5, with D possibly matching TRBD2 (6 bases). The CDR3 spans 15 residues. Germline values: CDR1 MNHEY, CDR2 SVGEGT. V lost 6 bases, J lost 5 bases, and 19 bases lay in between. The CDR3 coding sequence is TGTGCCAGCAGAAGCCTTAGCAGGGAGGCGGAGACCCAGTACTTC. This encodes CASRSLSREAETQYF.

This clonotype was detected ten times or more. The rearrangement uses TRBV11-1 and TRBJ2-1; perhaps TRBD2 as D (6 bases). The V end lost 3 bases, the J end lost 9 bases, and 9 bases lay between the germline ends. Germline-derived CDR1 and CDR2 are SGHAT and FQDESV (reference sequence). The CDR3 is 12 amino acids. The CDR3 sequence is CASSFGGLEQFF. The CDR3 DNA reads TGTGCCAGCAGCTTCGGGGGACTTGAGCAGTTCTTC.

This clonotype was detected a few times. V is TRBV29-1 and J is TRBJ1-1; no reliable D call. The CDR3 runs 12 residues. V was clipped by 7 bases and J by 0 bases, with 9 bases between them. Germline CDR1 SQVTM, CDR2 ANQGSEA. As DNA, the CDR3 is TGCAGCGCCACGATCGTGAACACTGAAGCTTTCTTT. Its protein product is CSATIVNTEAFF.

There are a few counts of this clonotype. This sequence joins TRBV5-1 and TRBJ1-4; 10 bases are a match to TRBD1. Per germline, CDR1 SGHRS and CDR2 YFSETQ. Losses at the gene ends were 7 bases for V and 10 bases for J; bases not matched to a gene: 13. The CDR3 contains 15 residues. This chain's CDR3 is CASRTVGQGVGKLFF. The DNA for the CDR3 is TGCGCCAGCCGGACGGTCGGACAGGGGGTCGGAAAACTGTTTTTT.

This clonotype was seen ten or more times. The chain is built from TRBV27 and TRBJ2-7; no firm D call. Germline V gene lookup returns CDR1 MNHEY and CDR2 SMNVEV (reference sequence). V lost 8 bases, J lost 0 bases, and 8 bases lay in between. The CDR3 covers 12 residues. The CDR3 region is CASFASSYEQYF. CDR3 nucleotides: TGTGCCAGCTTCGCATCCTCCTACGAGCAGTACTTC.

The chain combines TRBV4-2 with TRBJ2-3; D unclear. The CDR3 loop spans 15 amino acids. Germline V gives CDR1 LGHNA, CDR2 YNFKEQ. Trimming took off 1 base at V and 1 base at J, with 9 bases between the two ends. The CDR3: CASSQVLAGTDTQYF. CDR3 nucleotide sequence: TGTGCCAGCAGCCAAGTACTCGCGGGCACAGATACGCAGTATTTT.

This clonotype was counted ten times or more. CDR3 DNA sequence: TGTGCCAGCAGTTACCCCGTCGGGACGCGGGGGACTTCCTATGGCTACACCTTC. It is translated as CASSYPVGTRGTSYGYTF. The chain links TRBV6-6 to TRBJ1-2, with D perhaps matching TRBD1 (5 bases). The CDR3 totals 18 residues. V was trimmed by 2 bases and J by 4 bases, leaving 23 bases between them. From germline, CDR1 is MNHNY and CDR2 SVGAGI (reference sequence).

This clonotype was recorded at least ten times. This chain connects TRBV29-1 to TRBJ2-7; D is uncertain. V was shortened by 2 bases and J by 3 bases, with 17 bases between the two germline ends. Germline V CDR1 and CDR2: SQVTM, ANQGSEA. The CDR3 is 15 amino acids. CDR3 amino acids: CSVELGDSNYYEQYF. The CDR3 region has the DNA TGCAGCGTTGAATTGGGTGACTCAAATTACTACGAGCAGTACTTC.

This chain connects TRBV5-1 to TRBJ2-3, with D unclear. The ends were cut back, 2 bases at V and 14 bases at J, with 6 bases in the middle. The CDR3 is 9 amino acids. Germline V CDR1 and CDR2: SGHRS, YFSETQ. CDR3 protein: CASSFSGYF. Written as DNA, the CDR3 is TGCGCCAGCAGCTTCTCCGGGTATTTT. The full variable domain, with the rest looked up from reference TRBV5-1 and TRBJ2-3, is KAGVTQTPRYLIKTRGQQVTLSCSPISGHRSVSWYQQTPGQGLQFLFEYFSETQRNKGNFPGRFSGRQFSNSRSEMNVSTLELGDSALYLCASSFSGYFGPGTRLTVL.

In its sample, this clonotype was seen many times. The chain carries TRBV12-3 or TRBV12-4 and TRBJ1-1; the D is unclear. The CDR3 has 14 residues. V shed 6 bases and J shed 0 bases, with 11 bases lying between them. Written as DNA, the CDR3 is TGTGCCAGCAGCGGACGGCCGCTGAACACTGAAGCTTTCTTT. This translates into CASSGRPLNTEAFF.

The chain carries TRBV27 and TRBJ1-6, with D tentatively TRBD1 (6 bases). Germline CDR1 and CDR2: MNHEY and SMNVEV (reference sequence). Deletions cut 7 bases from V and 1 base from J, with 11 bases between. The CDR3 length is 15 residues. CDR3 nucleotide sequence: TGTGCCAGCACCTCACAGGGTTCCTATAATTCACCCCTCCACTTT. It translates to CASTSQGSYNSPLHF.

This clonotype was observed many times. In nucleotides, the CDR3 is TGTGCCAGCAGCTTCTCTGGACAGGGAAGAGAAAAACTGTTTTTT. This encodes CASSFSGQGREKLFF. J is TRBJ1-4 and V is TRBV7-8, with TRBD1 matching over 8 bases. The length of the CDR3 is 15 residues. Per the germline V gene, CDR1 is SGHVS and CDR2 is FQNEAQ. The V gene end was trimmed by 3 bases and the J gene end by 8 bases; junction bases not matched to a gene: 8.

The sample holds many counts of this clonotype. The chain is built from TRBV6-6 and TRBJ2-4, with D tentatively TRBD1 or TRBD2 (5 bases each). The germline V and J ends were trimmed by 8 bases and 6 bases, with 23 bases remaining between them. Germline CDR1 is MNHNY and CDR2 is SVGAGI (reference sequence). The CDR3 is 16 residues long. The CDR3 DNA reads TGTGCCAGCCTAGGGGCTAGCTACGTTCTAGGAAACATTCAGTACTTC. Translation: CASLGASYVLGNIQYF.

In this sample, this clonotype turned up a few times. The chain combines TRBV12-3 or TRBV12-4 with TRBJ2-1, with 15 positions matching TRBD2. Trimming cost V 6 bases and J 9 bases; bases outside gene matches: 6. CDR3 length: 15 residues. CDR3 in amino acids: CASRGLAGGGSEQFF. Written as DNA, the CDR3 is TGTGCCAGCAGGGGACTAGCGGGGGGCGGTAGTGAGCAGTTCTTC.

This clonotype was observed many times. The chain combines TRBV10-3 with TRBJ2-3, with a weak D call TRBD2 (6 bases). The CDR3 totals 13 residues. Germline assignment: CDR1 ENHRY and CDR2 SYGVKD. Trimming took off 6 bases at V and 5 bases at J, with 12 bases between the two ends. The CDR3 nucleotides read TGTGCCATCAGCAGAGACGGGAGAGATACGCAGTATTTT. It yields the protein CAISRDGRDTQYF.

This clonotype was picked up a small number of times. The chain recombines TRBV7-2 with TRBJ2-6; the D is unclear. The ends were cut back, 1 base at V and 0 bases at J, with 13 bases in the middle. The CDR3 extends over 18 amino acids. Germline CDR1 is SGHTA and CDR2 is FQGNSA. The CDR3 nucleotides read TGTGCCAGCAGCTTAGTGCTGGGATCCTCCTCTGGGGCCAACGTCCTGACTTTC. Amino acids: CASSLVLGSSSGANVLTF.